What follows are 24 T cell receptor beta chains derived from one specimen sequenced in a study of CD8 T cells in Susac syndrome. RNA, at roughly 0.5 to 1 ug, was reverse transcribed with random hexamers. TCRdb re-analysed the immunoSEQ multiplex PCR reads in MiXCR, keeping a single row per CDR3 protein. The table lists just over 300,000 distinct CDR3 sequences, approximately 90% of them singletons. What was sequenced was CD4+ T cells from PBMCs. These receptors all come from a human donor with multiple sclerosis.

The chain combines TRBV9 with TRBJ2-3; 8 bases line up with TRBD1. V dropped 4 bases and J dropped 6; count of bases not matched to a gene: 10. Germline CDR1 and CDR2: SGDLS and YYNGEE. The CDR3 runs to 15 residues. CDR3: CASSHVQGARDTQYF. As DNA, the CDR3 is TGTGCCAGCAGCCACGTGCAGGGGGCGCGGGATACGCAGTATTTT.

This clonotype was observed once. The chain combines TRBV3-1 with TRBJ1-1, with D uncertain. V shed 3 bases and J shed 9 bases, with 17 bases lying between them. The CDR3 runs to 14 residues. CDR1 LGHDT and CDR2 YNNKEL come from the germline V gene (reference sequence). CDR3: CASSQAYLGRQAFF. In DNA, the CDR3 is TGTGCCAGCAGCCAGGCCTATCTTGGGCGGCAAGCTTTCTTT.

The chain couples TRBV5-1 to TRBJ2-1; D remains unclear. This CDR3 has 16 residues. CDR1 SGHRS and CDR2 YFSETQ come from the germline V gene. Trimming pared 0 bases from V and 0 bases from J, leaving 10 bases between. Here the CDR3 DNA reads TGCGCCAGCAGCTTGGCGGCGGCAAACTCCTACAATGAGCAGTTCTTC. Translation: CASSLAAANSYNEQFF.

This clonotype was picked up one time. The genes are TRBV5-1 and TRBJ2-5; 13 bases are shared with TRBD2. The trim removed 4 bases at V and 5 bases at J, leaving 14 bases unmatched. Looked up from germline, CDR1 is SGHRS and CDR2 is YFSETQ. The CDR3 extends over 18 amino acids. In DNA form, the CDR3 reads TGCGCCAGCAGCGTCGGGGGACTAGCGGGGAGAGGAATGGAGACCCAGTACTTC. Amino acids: CASSVGGLAGRGMETQYF. The complete variable domain, with remaining parts taken from reference TRBV5-1 and TRBJ2-5, reads KAGVTQTPRYLIKTRGQQVTLSCSPISGHRSVSWYQQTPGQGLQFLFEYFSETQRNKGNFPGRFSGRQFSNSRSEMNVSTLELGDSALYLCASSVGGLAGRGMETQYFGPGTRLLVL.

This chain uses TRBV9 with TRBJ1-5; a weak D match, TRBD1 (6 bases). The CDR3 consists of 13 residues. Germline loops: CDR1 SGDLS, CDR2 YYNGEE. V lost 7 bases, J lost 7 bases, and 15 bases lay in between. This CDR3 reads CASWAGAKQPQHF. The CDR3 coding sequence is TGTGCCAGCTGGGCAGGGGCCAAACAGCCCCAGCATTTT. The full variable domain, in which reference TRBV9 and TRBJ1-5 provide the parts outside the CDR3, is DSGVTQTPKHLITATGQRVTLRCSPRSGDLSVYWYQQSLDQGLQFLIQYYNGEERAKGNILERFSAQQFPDLHSELNLSSLELGDSALYFCASWAGAKQPQHFGDGTRLSIL.

In nucleotides, the CDR3 is TGTGCCAGCAGCTCCCTTAGGAGGTACACCGGGGAGCTGTTTTTT. This translates into CASSSLRRYTGELFF. This chain connects TRBV5-6 to TRBJ2-2, with a weak D call TRBD2 (5 bases). Germline lookup yields CDR1 SGHDT and CDR2 YYEEEE. This CDR3 spans 15 amino acids. The V and J ends lost 3 bases and 3 bases respectively, with 12 bases between them.

This clonotype was observed a few times. The chain carries TRBV6-5 and TRBJ1-1; TRBD1 matches 8 bases. The V gene's germline CDR1 is MNHEY and CDR2 SVGAGI. This CDR3 has 14 residues. V shed 5 bases and J 5 bases; nucleotides not matched to a gene: 7. Here the CDR3 DNA reads TGTGCCAGCAGTCGAGACAGGGGTTTAACTGAAGCTTTCTTT. Encoded protein: CASSRDRGLTEAFF.

The CDR3 DNA follows: TGTGCCAGCAGCCAAGTTTCGACAGGGAGCATTCAGTACTTC. It translates to CASSQVSTGSIQYF. The rearrangement joins TRBV3-1 to TRBJ2-4, with 7 positions matching TRBD1. Losses at the gene ends were 1 base for V and 9 bases for J; bases not matched to a gene: 6. Germline V gene lookup returns CDR1 LGHDT and CDR2 YNNKEL (reference sequence). The CDR3 consists of 14 residues.

This chain links TRBV6-6 with TRBJ2-2; D tentatively fits TRBD1 or TRBD2 (5 bases each). Germline V gene lookup returns CDR1 MNHNY and CDR2 SVGAGI (reference sequence). This CDR3 comprises 15 residues. V lost 0 bases and J 6 bases, leaving 11 bases between the germline ends. In DNA form, the CDR3 reads TGTGCCAGCAGTTACTCGGGGGTTGGGGCCGGGGAGCTGTTTTTT. The encoded protein is CASSYSGVGAGELFF.

In its sample, this clonotype was seen once. CDR3 nucleotides: TGCGCCAGCAGCTTGGTGGGGACTCCGTCCTACGAGCAGTACTTC. Residues: CASSLVGTPSYEQYF. The chain is built from TRBV5-1 and TRBJ2-7; D possibly corresponds to TRBD2 (6 bases). Per the germline V gene, CDR1 is SGHRS and CDR2 is YFSETQ. The V gene lost 0 bases and the J gene lost 1 base, with 11 bases spanning the gap. This CDR3 has 15 amino acids.

This clonotype was seen only a few times. The chain combines TRBV5-1 with TRBJ1-2; D is perhaps TRBD1 (5 bases). Germline assignment: CDR1 SGHRS and CDR2 YFSETQ. The CDR3 runs 10 residues. The V and J ends lost 7 bases and 8 bases respectively, with 9 bases between them. Here the CDR3 DNA reads TGCGCCAGCCAAAGGGACGGCTACACCTTC. Amino acid sequence: CASQRDGYTF.

The J gene is TRBJ2-1, the V gene TRBV7-2, with 8 bases identical to TRBD2. The CDR3 is made up of 12 amino acids. With 8 bases clipped from V and 4 bases from J, the junction kept 1 base outside the gene matches. Germline V gives CDR1 SGHTA, CDR2 FQGNSA. The CDR3 reads CASREGYNEQFF. CDR3 sequence (DNA): TGTGCCAGCCGGGAGGGATACAATGAGCAGTTCTTC.

The V gene is TRBV29-1, the J gene TRBJ2-1; 8 nucleotides line up with TRBD2. Looked up from germline, CDR1 is SQVTM and CDR2 is ANQGSEA. Trimming removed 6 bases from V and 4 bases from J; junction bases left unmatched: 8. The length of the CDR3 is 14 residues. This CDR3 is CSVTSGGAYNEQFF. The CDR3 bases are TGCAGCGTAACTAGCGGAGGGGCTTACAATGAGCAGTTCTTC.

About this clonotype: At one boundary the junction diverges from the germline segment, which might be a read error. The J gene is TRBJ2-1, the V gene TRBV7-7; TRBD2 matches at 9 bases. Germline CDR1 reads SSHAT; CDR2 reads FNYEAQ (reference sequence). The CDR3 length is 14 residues. This chain's CDR3 is CASSRGGASDEQFF. CDR3 bases: TGTGCTAGCAGCCGCGGGGGGGCCTCAGATGAGCAGTTCTTC.

The V and J genes are TRBV5-4 and TRBJ2-7; D remains ambiguous. CDR3 length: 13 amino acids. V was cut by 4 bases and J by 3 bases, with 11 bases left in between. Germline CDR1 reads SGHNT; CDR2 reads YYREEE (reference sequence). The DNA for the CDR3 is TGTGCCAGCAGCCCCCGGCCCGACTACGAGCAGTACTTC. This encodes CASSPRPDYEQYF.

The chain has TRBV20-1 and TRBJ1-1; D is unresolved. This CDR3 has 12 residues. Trimming cost V 1 base and J 6 bases, with 9 bases left between them. The V gene's germline CDR1 is DFQATT and CDR2 SNEGSKA (reference sequence). Here the CDR3 reads CSARGAGSEAFF. CDR3 bases: TGCAGTGCTAGAGGGGCAGGCTCTGAAGCTTTCTTT.

The rearrangement links TRBV9 to TRBJ2-2; D gene ambiguous. Trimming took off 0 bases at V and 1 base at J, with 4 bases between the two ends. The length of the CDR3 is 14 residues. Germline V gene data show CDR1 as SGDLS and CDR2 as YYNGEE. CDR3 protein: CASSVVLNTGELFF. As DNA, the CDR3 is TGTGCCAGCAGCGTAGTCTTGAACACCGGGGAGCTGTTTTTT.

The rearrangement joins TRBV20-1 to TRBJ2-2; TRBD1 or TRBD2 may be the D gene (5 bases each). Trimming took off 1 base at V and 5 bases at J, with 11 bases between the two ends. Germline V gives CDR1 DFQATT, CDR2 SNEGSKA (reference sequence). The length of the CDR3 is 14 residues. CDR3 region: CSARGQGRTGELFF. The DNA for the CDR3 is TGCAGTGCTAGAGGCCAGGGACGGACCGGGGAGCTGTTTTTT.

CDR3: CASRYQRSGANVLTF. The CDR3 DNA follows: TGTGCCAGCAGATATCAGCGCTCTGGGGCCAACGTCCTGACTTTC. This sequence joins TRBV12-3 or TRBV12-4 and TRBJ2-6; D gene unclear. The V and J ends lost 6 bases and 0 bases respectively, with 9 bases between them. The CDR3 contains 15 residues.

The chain uses TRBV10-3 and TRBJ1-1; D remains ambiguous. Trimming pared 3 bases from V and 3 bases from J, leaving 8 bases between. This CDR3 spans 13 amino acids. Germline values: CDR1 ENHRY, CDR2 SYGVKD. CDR3 sequence (DNA): TGTGCCATCAGTGATGGAGCCCACACTGAAGCTTTCTTT. Its translation: CAISDGAHTEAFF.

The genes are TRBV29-1 and TRBJ1-2; D not resolved. V was cut by 2 bases and J by 1 base, with 5 bases left in between. CDR1 and CDR2 (germline): SQVTM, ANQGSEA. The CDR3 totals 12 residues. This CDR3 is CSVERINYGYTF. The CDR3 DNA reads TGCAGCGTTGAAAGGATTAACTATGGCTACACCTTC.

This chain uses TRBV6-1 with TRBJ1-5; TRBD1 agrees at 9 bases. Germline V gene data show CDR1 as MNHNS and CDR2 as SASEGT. Unmatched junction bases numbered 3, after V lost 1 base and J lost 8 bases. The CDR3 has 14 residues. The CDR3 spells CASSEDRGPEPQHF. The DNA for the CDR3 is TGTGCCAGCAGTGAAGACAGGGGGCCTGAGCCCCAGCATTTT.

The chain combines TRBV5-5 with TRBJ2-5; weak D call: TRBD2 (5 bases). Trimming removed 6 bases at V and 0 bases at J, with 12 bases between. CDR1 and CDR2 from the germline V gene are SGHKS and YYEKEE (reference sequence). CDR3 length: 14 amino acids. The CDR3 protein is CASTPPTNQETQYF. CDR3 DNA sequence: TGTGCCAGCACCCCACCGACTAACCAAGAGACCCAGTACTTC.

The chain carries TRBV7-8 and TRBJ1-3, with 9 bases that match TRBD1. V gave up 1 base and J gave up 2 bases; unmatched junction bases: 6. Per germline, CDR1 SGHVS and CDR2 FQNEAQ. The CDR3 covers 17 residues. The CDR3: CASSLGGQGRAGNTIYF. CDR3 coding DNA: TGTGCCAGCAGCTTAGGGGGACAGGGAAGAGCTGGAAACACCATATATTTT.